This TCR beta chain was recorded in a study of cytomegalovirus exposure and HLA in healthy donors. As to this clone: Its target is unknown.

V shed 2 bases, J shed 12 bases, and the junction held 8 bases outside the gene matches. Looked up from germline, CDR1 is SGHRS and CDR2 is YFSETQ. This CDR3 comprises 15 residues. The study's findings and limits: Per a later analysis, about 15,000 TCR beta sequences showed association with HLA alleles at 0.05 false discovery rate. TRBV6-2, TRBV6-3 and other indistinguishable V segments were excluded. Compared with the approximately 700-donor mean, an Asian-associated ancestry cluster reportedly had fewer N-insertions, according to a later analysis. While the bulk of TCR sequences proved rare, some public TCRs turned up in many donors.

PCR involved 60 Vbeta and 13 Jbeta primers. Method: immunoSEQ multiplex PCR; TCRdb's copy keeps in-frame clones and lacks some. Counted here are around 130,000 clones, roughly 79% occurring once; the ten biggest clones make up less than 2.5%. V gene TRBV5-1 combines with J gene TRBJ1-4, with TRBD1 identical over 12 bases. The sample comprised PBMCs. The clonotype was recovered from a woman in her 40s in good health and CMV-seronegative. CDR3 bases: TGCGCCAGCAGCTTAACCGGGACAGGGGGCACAGAACTGTTTTTT. Translating it yields CASSLTGTGGTELFF.